Below, one T cell receptor beta chain is given with its context. What it binds is unknown. Being one base from a much bigger clone, this may be a read error. Time point denoted: longitudinal time-point 3. The CDR3 runs to 16 residues. Germline values: CDR1 LGHNA, CDR2 YSLEER. With 10-nucleotide random UMIs included, cDNA was synthesized by 5'RACE. TCRdb redid the calling of the 5' RACE reads with MiXCR, one entry per CDR3 protein. This sample has around 53,000 distinct CDR3 sequences; 7% to 10% occur once, and the top ten carry 1.9%. These data are taken from a study of neurological immune-mediated disorders. Study observations and caveats: The study found no CDR3 amino acid sequences shared by expanded clones across subjects, suggesting private repertoires in all groups.

Sequencing input: PBMCs. V and J are TRBV4-3 and TRBJ2-6; D is unresolved. The TCR comes from a woman in her forties in good health. CDR3 loop: CARSQVSSSGANVLTF. The CDR3 DNA sequence: TGCGCCAGAAGCCAAGTCTCAAGCTCTGGGGCCAACGTCCTGACTTTC.